This T cell receptor beta chain came from a study of shared clonotypes between healthy human individuals. V lost 0 bases to trimming and J lost 6 bases, with 9 bases between them. Per germline, CDR1 MNHEY and CDR2 SVGAGI. The CDR3 has 15 residues. The study separated CD4+ cells into CD45RA+ naive and CD45RA-negative memory subsets. Measured with immunoSEQ multiplex PCR; TCRdb has only the in-frame clones, and not every one. In the table there are some 2,100,000 clones, nearly 97% of which are singletons. Notes on this clone: Likely a read error: the CDR3 ends without its conserved phenylalanine or tryptophan.

The specimen was naive CD4+ T cells sorted from blood. Subset in this sample: CD45RA+ positively selected. This TCR was recovered from a young man in good health. This chain uses TRBV6-5 with TRBJ1-6, with D possibly TRBD1 on 6 matching bases. The CDR3 DNA reads as TGTGCCAGCAGTTACTCGGGGGACATTAATTCACCCCTCCACCTT. Encoded protein: CASSYSGDINSPLHL.